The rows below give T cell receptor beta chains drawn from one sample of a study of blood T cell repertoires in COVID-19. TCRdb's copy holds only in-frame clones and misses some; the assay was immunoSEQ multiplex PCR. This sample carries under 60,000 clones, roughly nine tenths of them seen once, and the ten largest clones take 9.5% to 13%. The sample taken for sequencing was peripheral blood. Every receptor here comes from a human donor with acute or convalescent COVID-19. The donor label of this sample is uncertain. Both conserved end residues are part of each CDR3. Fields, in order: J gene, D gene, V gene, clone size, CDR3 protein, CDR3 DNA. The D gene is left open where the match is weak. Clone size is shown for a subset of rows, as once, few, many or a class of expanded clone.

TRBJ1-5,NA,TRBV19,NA,CASSTGFQPQHF,TGTGCCAGTAGTACAGGGTTTCAGCCCCAGCATTTT
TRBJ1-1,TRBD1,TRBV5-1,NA,CASSLTGGDTEAFF,TGCGCCAGCAGCCTTACAGGGGGAGACACTGAAGCTTTCTTT
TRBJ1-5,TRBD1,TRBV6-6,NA,CASRGGQGINQPQHF,TGTGCCAGCAGGGGCGGACAGGGGATTAATCAGCCCCAGCATTTT
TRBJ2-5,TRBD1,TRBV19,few,CATQPPGQYQETQYF,TGTGCCACCCAACCTCCGGGACAGTACCAAGAGACCCAGTACTTC
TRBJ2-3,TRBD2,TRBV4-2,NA,CASSHDLSGSGTDTQYF,TGTGCCAGCAGCCACGACTTGAGCGGGAGTGGCACAGATACGCAGTATTTT
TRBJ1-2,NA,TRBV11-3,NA,CASSLDGGRGYTF,TGTGCCAGCAGCTTAGATGGGGGCCGGGGCTACACCTTC
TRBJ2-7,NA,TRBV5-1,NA,CASSLRPGVSDEQYF,TGCGCCAGCAGCTTGCGGCCAGGGGTATCGGACGAGCAGTACTTC
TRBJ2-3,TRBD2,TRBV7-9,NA,CASTSGGRQTDTQYF,TGTGCCAGCACCTCGGGAGGGAGACAGACAGATACGCAGTATTTT
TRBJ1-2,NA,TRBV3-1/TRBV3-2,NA,CASSRHGSYGYTF,TGTGCCAGCAGCCGCCACGGGAGCTATGGCTACACCTTC
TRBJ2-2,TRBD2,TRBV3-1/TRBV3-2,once,CASSHVSGPNTGELFF,TGTGCCAGCAGCCACGTTAGCGGGCCGAACACCGGGGAGCTGTTTTTT
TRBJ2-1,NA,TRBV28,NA,CASSLEATVSEQFF,TGTGCCAGCAGTTTAGAAGCGACCGTGAGTGAGCAGTTCTTC
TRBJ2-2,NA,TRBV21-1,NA,CASSPQTSGTGAGELFF,TGTGCCAGCAGCCCACAAACTTCCGGGACAGGGGCCGGGGAGCTGTTTTTT
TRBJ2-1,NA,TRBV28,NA,CASRPPYNEQFF,TGTGCCAGCCGTCCCCCCTACAATGAGCAGTTCTTC
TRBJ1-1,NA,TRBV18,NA,CASSLQGLNTEAFF,TGTGCCAGCTCATTACAGGGCCTGAACACTGAAGCTTTCTTT
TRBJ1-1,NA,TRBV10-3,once,CAITLEVNTEAFF,TGTGCCATCACTCTCGAGGTCAACACTGAAGCTTTCTTT
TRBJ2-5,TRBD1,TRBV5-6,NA,CASSLRTGWLETQYF,TGTGCCAGCAGCTTGCGGACAGGGTGGTTGGAGACCCAGTACTTC
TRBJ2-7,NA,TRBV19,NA,CASSIQESYEQYF,TGTGCCAGTAGTATACAGGAATCCTACGAGCAGTACTTC
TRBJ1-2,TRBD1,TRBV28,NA,CASSLIVWTGGGYTF,TGTGCCAGCAGTTTGATTGTTTGGACAGGGGGTGGCTACACCTTC
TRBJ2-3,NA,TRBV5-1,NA,CASSLGVQVDTDTQYF,TGCGCCAGCAGCTTGGGGGTACAGGTGGACACAGATACGCAGTATTTT
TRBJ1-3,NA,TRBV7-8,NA,CASSPTQGYSSGNTIYF,TGTGCCAGCAGCCCGACCCAGGGTTATTCTTCTGGAAACACCATATATTTT
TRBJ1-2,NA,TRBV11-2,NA,CASSLDRDQPSF,TGTGCCAGCAGCTTAGATCGGGATCAGCCCTCATTC
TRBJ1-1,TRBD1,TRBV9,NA,CASSPRGQIVEAFF,TGTGCCAGCAGCCCGCGGGGACAGATTGTTGAAGCTTTCTTT
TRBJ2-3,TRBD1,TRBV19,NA,CASRKDRGSADTQYF,TGTGCCAGTAGAAAGGACAGGGGAAGCGCAGATACGCAGTATTTT
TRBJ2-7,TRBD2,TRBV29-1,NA,CSVETTSGAYEQYF,TGCAGCGTTGAAACGACTAGCGGAGCCTACGAGCAGTACTTC